This TCR beta chain is drawn from a study of blood T cell repertoires in COVID-19. Background on the study: Collection of acute and convalescent COVID-19 samples took place in the United States, Italy and Spain. T cells, B-cell-depleted T cells, or PBMCs provided the cDNA or gDNA that served as material.

Original handling: It was from reference gene primer amplification that nucleated cell counts were estimated. The data were produced by immunoSEQ multiplex PCR, yet TCRdb's version contains in-frame clones alone and is incomplete. V, J and clone size were drawn from that table, and D and trimming were deduced from the DNA. The sample lists roughly 500,000 clones, 80% to 90% occurring once. Germline values: CDR1 LNHNV, CDR2 YYDKDF (reference sequence). The ends lost 0 bases at V and 6 bases at J; junction bases unmatched: 11. This CDR3 comprises 16 residues. Sequenced sample: peripheral blood. The clonotype comes from a human donor in a cohort sampled during active COVID-19. The J gene is TRBJ2-7, the V gene TRBV15, with TRBD1 identical over 7 bases. The CDR3 region has the DNA TGTGCCACCAGCAGAGATTTAGTACAGGGGAAGGGCGAGCAGTACTTC. It specifies CATSRDLVQGKGEQYF.